The rows below give T cell receptor beta chains drawn from one sample of a study of identifying expanded T cells in peripheral blood. Some clones are missing from TCRdb's copy, which holds only in-frame ones; the method was immunoSEQ multiplex PCR. Of 85,000 to 90,000 clones in the sample, 70% to 90% were seen once. The sequencing sample was made of blood. These receptors were taken from a person between 18 and 75 years old in good health. Both conserved end residues are part of each CDR3. Each record gives: D gene, clone size, J gene, V gene, CDR3 DNA, CDR3 protein. D genes are given only for firm matches. Expanded clones are given a class, and other clones once, few, many or no size at all.

NA,NA,TRBJ2-7,TRBV6-5,TGTGCCAGCAGTTACTCGAGGGGCAGGGGCCTCTACGAGCAGTACTTC,CASSYSRGRGLYEQYF
NA,few,TRBJ1-6,TRBV5-6,TGTGCCAGCAGCACCCAATCGAGGGCCTATAATTCACCCCTCCACTTT,CASSTQSRAYNSPLHF
NA,NA,TRBJ2-7,TRBV30,TGTGCCTGGAGCCGACCCTTGAGCGAGCAGTACTTC,CAWSRPLSEQYF
NA,once,TRBJ1-4,TRBV6-5,TGTGCCAGCAGTTTCGCGGAAAAACTGTTTTTT,CASSFAEKLFF
NA,NA,TRBJ1-1,TRBV7-6,TGTGCCAGCAGCTCTCAGGGTATGGGGAACACTGAAGCTTTCTTT,CASSSQGMGNTEAFF
NA,few,TRBJ2-1,TRBV11-2,TGTGCCAGCAGCCCTAGGAGGGAGCAGTTCTTC,CASSPRREQFF
NA,NA,TRBJ2-7,TRBV11-2,TGTGCCAGCAGCTTGGCCCGGGACACCTACGAGCAGTACTTC,CASSLARDTYEQYF
NA,NA,TRBJ2-4,TRBV5-1,TGCGCCAGCAGCTTGGACCGGGACATTGCCAAAAACATTCAGTACTTC,CASSLDRDIAKNIQYF
NA,NA,TRBJ1-3,TRBV5-1,TGCGCCAGCAGCTTATTCGACAGAGAAGGAAACACCATATATTTT,CASSLFDREGNTIYF
NA,NA,TRBJ2-3,TRBV2,TGTGCCAGCAGTAAGGGGCGCCCAGGAGATACGCAGTATTTT,CASSKGRPGDTQYF
TRBD1,NA,TRBJ2-7,TRBV5-4,TGTGCCAGCAGCCTCCCAGACAGGGGGCTGGACGAGCAGTACTTC,CASSLPDRGLDEQYF
NA,NA,TRBJ2-7,TRBV5-1,TGCGCCAGCAGCTACTGGACAGAGGCCTACGAGCAGTACTTC,CASSYWTEAYEQYF
TRBD1,NA,TRBJ2-7,TRBV30,TGTGCCTGGAGTGGTGCAGGGGGCGCGACGCAGTACTTC,CAWSGAGGATQYF
TRBD2,NA,TRBJ2-1,TRBV9,TGTGCCAGCAGCGTATCGTGGGGGGGCTCCTACAATGAGCAGTTCTTC,CASSVSWGGSYNEQFF
NA,NA,TRBJ2-7,TRBV27,TGTGCCAGCAGTTTGGACGCGGGGGCCTCCTACGAGCAGTACTTC,CASSLDAGASYEQYF
TRBD1,NA,TRBJ1-4,TRBV11-3,TGTGCCAGCAGCACAAGACAGGGTGCTAATGAAAAACTGTTTTTT,CASSTRQGANEKLFF
NA,NA,TRBJ2-1,TRBV4-3,TGCGCCAGCAGCCCCAATACTCCCGGGTCTTCCAATGAGCAGTTCTTC,CASSPNTPGSSNEQFF
NA,NA,TRBJ2-2,TRBV11-2,TGTGCCAGCAGCTTAGATCGGTGGAACACCGGGGAGCTGTTTTTT,CASSLDRWNTGELFF
NA,NA,TRBJ2-5,TRBV5-1,TGCGCCAGCAGCTTGGACCATGGGGGGGAGACCCAGTACTTC,CASSLDHGGETQYF
TRBD1,NA,TRBJ1-4,TRBV2,TGTGCCAGCAGTGGGTTGGGGACAGAGGGGGAAAAACTGTTTTTT,CASSGLGTEGEKLFF
NA,NA,TRBJ2-5,TRBV10-3,TGTGCCATCAGATGGACCCTGGGGGAGACCCAGTACTTC,CAIRWTLGETQYF
NA,NA,TRBJ1-1,TRBV7-2,TGTGCCAGCAGCAAGATGGGGGCAGGGACTGAAGCTTTCTTT,CASSKMGAGTEAFF
TRBD1,NA,TRBJ1-1,TRBV5-5,TGTGCCAGCAGCTCGTTAAGGGGGCGAGTTGAAGCTTTCTTT,CASSSLRGRVEAFF
NA,NA,TRBJ2-3,TRBV27,TGTGCCAGCAGTTTCGGAGGGGGAATCACCACAGATACGCAGTATTTT,CASSFGGGITTDTQYF
NA,NA,TRBJ1-5,TRBV7-8,TGTGCCAGCGGCCTCGCTTCAGGGCCCCAGCATTTT,CASGLASGPQHF
NA,NA,TRBJ2-1,TRBV6-1,TGTGCCAGCAGTATGGGGAGTACCCTAAATGAGCAGTTCTTC,CASSMGSTLNEQFF
NA,NA,TRBJ2-7,TRBV7-2,TGTGCCAGCAGGGGCCAGGTCGAGCAGTACTTC,CASRGQVEQYF
TRBD1,NA,TRBJ1-1,TRBV28,TGTGCCAGCTTAAGGGCATGGACAGGGTTCACTGAAGCTTTCTTT,CASLRAWTGFTEAFF
NA,NA,TRBJ1-1,TRBV4-1,TGCGCCAGCAGCCAAGGTTGGGCGCGCCGGACTGAAGCTTTCTTT,CASSQGWARRTEAFF
NA,NA,TRBJ1-1,TRBV5-5,TGTGCCAGCAGCATGCCCACTCTGAACACTGAAGCTTTCTTT,CASSMPTLNTEAFF
NA,NA,TRBJ1-2,TRBV10-3,TGTGCCAGCAGTTACTTCCCTCGAGGGGCCTATGGCTACACCTTC,CASSYFPRGAYGYTF
NA,NA,TRBJ1-6,TRBV18,TGTGCCAGCTCACCGGAACAGGGAGGAAATTCACCCCTCCACTTT,CASSPEQGGNSPLHF
NA,NA,TRBJ1-5,TRBV18,TGTGCCAGCTCAACCTCATGGGATCCGGGAAATAGCAATCAGCCCCAGCATTTT,CASSTSWDPGNSNQPQHF
NA,NA,TRBJ2-3,TRBV30,TGTGCCTGGAGTGTACAGGGATCGGATACGCAGTATTTT,CAWSVQGSDTQYF
NA,few,TRBJ1-5,TRBV2,TGTGCCAGCAGTGAACGTAGCAATCAGCCCCAGCATTTT,CASSERSNQPQHF
TRBD2,NA,TRBJ2-7,TRBV7-2,TGTGCCAGCAGCTTATACGGACTAGCGGGAGCTCGAAGCTCCTACGAGCAGTACTTC,CASSLYGLAGARSSYEQYF
TRBD1,few,TRBJ1-2,TRBV4-3,TGCGCCAGCAGCCCAGGGACAGGCGAAGCTAACTATGGCTACACCTTC,CASSPGTGEANYGYTF
NA,NA,TRBJ1-1,TRBV25-1,TGTGCCAGCAGTCAAAACGTGAACACTGAAGCTTTCTTT,CASSQNVNTEAFF
NA,NA,TRBJ2-2,TRBV9,TGTGCCAGCAGCGCCCCCGGGGGGCCAAGCACCGGGGAGCTGTTTTTT,CASSAPGGPSTGELFF
NA,once,TRBJ2-6,TRBV30,TGTGCCTGGAGTGTACATGGGGCCAACGTCCTGACTTTC,CAWSVHGANVLTF
NA,NA,TRBJ2-7,TRBV11-3,TGTGCCAGCAGCTCGGGGATGAGGGTCCCCAGCTACGAGCAGTACTTC,CASSSGMRVPSYEQYF
NA,NA,TRBJ1-2,TRBV5-4,TGTGCCAGCAGTCCTGGGGTGCGGGTGCTGATCGATGGCTACACCTTC,CASSPGVRVLIDGYTF
TRBD2,NA,TRBJ2-5,TRBV19,TGTGCCAGTAGTATATCCGGGGGGGCGCGAGAGACCCAGTACTTC,CASSISGGARETQYF